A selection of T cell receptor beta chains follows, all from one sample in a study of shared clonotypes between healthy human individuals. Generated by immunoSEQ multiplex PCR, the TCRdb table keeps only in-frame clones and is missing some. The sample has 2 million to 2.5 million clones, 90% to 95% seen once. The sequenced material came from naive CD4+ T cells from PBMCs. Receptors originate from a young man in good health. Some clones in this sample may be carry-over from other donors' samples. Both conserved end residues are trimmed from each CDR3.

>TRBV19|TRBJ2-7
ASSIGHDGQQY
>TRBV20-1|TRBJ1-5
SARRDQPQH
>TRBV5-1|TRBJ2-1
ASGNSGFYNEQF
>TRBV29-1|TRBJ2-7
SVVGQTYEQY
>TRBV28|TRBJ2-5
ASRRGTSGVAWTQY
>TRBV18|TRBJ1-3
ASSPRSSRDGNTIY
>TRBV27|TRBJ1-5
ASSLTGDQPQH
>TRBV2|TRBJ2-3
ASRTGGRTDTQY
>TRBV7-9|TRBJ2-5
ASSLGSTGRETQY
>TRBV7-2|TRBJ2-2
ASSLATGVPGELF
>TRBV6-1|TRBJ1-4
ASSAQTAPASEKLF
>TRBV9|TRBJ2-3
ASSVEGQFTDTQY
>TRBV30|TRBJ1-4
AWKDRGRGKLF
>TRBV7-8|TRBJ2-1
ASSLERYGLNEQF
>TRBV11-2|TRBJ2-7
ASNIGTGPYEQY
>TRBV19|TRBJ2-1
ASSSSGRALYEQF
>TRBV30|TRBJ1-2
AWSLGTSYGYT
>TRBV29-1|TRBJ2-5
SVVTSGQETQY
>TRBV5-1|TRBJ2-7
ASSYRTGGGEQY
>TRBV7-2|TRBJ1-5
ASSRQGVVQPQH
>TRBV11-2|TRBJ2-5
ASSQRLAGEGIDRETQY
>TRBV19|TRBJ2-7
ASSIYGGYSPYEQY
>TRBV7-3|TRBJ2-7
ASSPRGGTSSYEQY
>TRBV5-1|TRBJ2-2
ASSSDSPNTGELF